This T cell receptor (beta chain) was documented in a study of OX40 agonist ivuxolimab in advanced cancers. Regarding the complete study: Ivuxolimab, which targeted the costimulatory receptor OX40 (CD134), was an agonistic, fully human IgG2 monoclonal antibody. The monotherapy dose-escalation portion (N ≈ 50 patients) of the phase I ivuxolimab trial is reported in the paper. The purpose of peripheral TCRbeta sequencing was to test whether ivuxolimab changed TCR sequence diversity and led to clonal T-cell expansion. Prior anti-PD-1, anti-PD-L1 or anti-CTLA-4 therapy was permitted, and approximately 40% of dose-escalation patients had received checkpoint inhibitors. Intravenous ivuxolimab was administered to patients every 2 weeks at six dose levels: 0.01, 0.1, 0.3, 1.5, 3 and 10 mg/kg. Of the roughly 54 patients in dose escalation, 19 had hepatocellular carcinoma, some 15 had melanoma, 9 had renal cell carcinoma and 9 had head and neck cancer. Partial responses occurred in three dose-escalation patients: two with cutaneous melanoma and one with hepatocellular carcinoma. The dose-escalation cohort was roughly 83% male with a mean age of about 54 years, ranging from roughly 20 to 80.

Patients with a history of autoimmune disease or receiving systemic immunosuppression were excluded from the trial. Peripheral blood for TCR sequencing was collected from all dose cohorts at baseline, on cycle 4 day 1, and on cycle 7 day 1. Samples were obtained from an open-label, multicenter, first-in-human phase I dose-escalation trial of ivuxolimab. Adults with locally advanced or metastatic melanoma, renal cell carcinoma, hepatocellular carcinoma or head and neck squamous cell carcinoma were enrolled in the trial. Before TCR sequencing, CD4+ and CD8+ T cells were separately sorted from peripheral blood. V is trimmed back by 4 bases and J by 1 base, and the junction contains 3 bases that no gene match accounts for. Taken from cysteine to phenylalanine, the CDR3 has 15 residues. Only the CDR3 DNA stays, 45 bases, in frame from base 1. Looking up the germline V gene yields CDR1 SGHVS and CDR2 FNYEAQ.

On this clone: The antigen it binds to is not known. No clone much larger than this one lies a single base away; base qualities are absent. The same CDR3 is also encoded by other DNA sequences in this sample.

What the study reported, not specific to this receptor: Low levels of normalized T-cell clonal expansion were also shown by some nonresponding patients. After ivuxolimab, CD8+ T cells had more expanded clones than CD4+ T cells on average. The antigen specificity of the clonally expanded peripheral T cells was not determined. At doses from 0.1 to 3.0 mg/kg, clonal expansion was seen in both CD4+ and CD8+ blood T cells between baseline and week 6. In the 0.1-3.0 mg/kg groups, partial responders were among the patients with the lowest normalized peripheral clonal expansion, particularly in CD8+ T cells.

To sequence the TCRbeta CDR3 region, genomic DNA was isolated from the sorted cells. The immunoSEQ Assay was used for sequencing of TCRbeta CDR3 regions. TCRdb re-hosts the immuneACCESS table, in-frame sequences only. Its copies lack some clones; in the studies checked, an unresolved V gene accounts for under half of them, and the cause for the rest is not known. The sample table lists some 85,000 clones, 90% to 95% of them with a count of one. The ten largest make up under 3% of the sample. The chain links TRBV7-6 with TRBJ2-2, with 7 junctional bases fitting TRBD1. This sample comprised CD4+ or CD8+ T cells sorted from blood, obtained in a trial of the OX40 agonist ivuxolimab. This clonotype was obtained from an adult with an advanced solid tumor such as melanoma, head and neck, liver or kidney cancer. The DNA sequence is given as TGTGCCAGCAGCTCCCGACAGGGGAACACCGGGGAGCTGTTTTTT. This encodes CASSSRQGNTGELFF.